The sequence of this TCR beta chain was determined in a study of blood T cell repertoires in COVID-19. The overall study: The United States, Italy and Spain supplied acute and convalescent COVID-19 samples. T cells, B-cell-depleted T cells, or PBMCs supplied cDNA or gDNA.

The V gene lost 0 bases and the J gene lost 0 bases, with 13 bases spanning the gap. The CDR3 is 16 residues long. The germline V gene encodes CDR1 SGHRS and CDR2 YFSETQ. How the authors handled the data: Counts of nucleated cells, estimated from reference gene primer amplification, were obtained. The assay was immunoSEQ multiplex PCR, and TCRdb's table has in-frame clones only and misses some. Clone size and V and J calls were adopted from that table, with D and trimming inferred from the DNA. This table holds a few hundred thousand clones, 70% to 85% found once. The rearrangement joins TRBV5-1 to TRBJ2-7; weak D call: TRBD2 (6 bases). The TCR was taken from a woman older than 75 with acute or convalescent COVID-19. Input material: peripheral blood. In DNA, the CDR3 is TGCGCCAGCAGCTTGGGAGGGACTTTACTCTCCTACGAGCAGTACTTC. Residues: CASSLGGTLLSYEQYF.